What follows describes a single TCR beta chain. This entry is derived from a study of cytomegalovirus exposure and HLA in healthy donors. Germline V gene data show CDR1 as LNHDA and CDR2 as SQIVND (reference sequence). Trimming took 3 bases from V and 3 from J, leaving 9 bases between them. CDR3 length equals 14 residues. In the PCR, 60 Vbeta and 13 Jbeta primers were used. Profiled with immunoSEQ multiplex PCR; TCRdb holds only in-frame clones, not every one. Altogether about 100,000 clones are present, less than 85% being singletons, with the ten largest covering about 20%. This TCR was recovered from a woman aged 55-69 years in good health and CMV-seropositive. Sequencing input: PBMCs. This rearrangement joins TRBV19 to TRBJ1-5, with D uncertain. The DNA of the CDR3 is TGTGCCAGTAGTATTGCCAGGAACAATCAGCCCCAGCATTTT. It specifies CASSIARNNQPQHF.